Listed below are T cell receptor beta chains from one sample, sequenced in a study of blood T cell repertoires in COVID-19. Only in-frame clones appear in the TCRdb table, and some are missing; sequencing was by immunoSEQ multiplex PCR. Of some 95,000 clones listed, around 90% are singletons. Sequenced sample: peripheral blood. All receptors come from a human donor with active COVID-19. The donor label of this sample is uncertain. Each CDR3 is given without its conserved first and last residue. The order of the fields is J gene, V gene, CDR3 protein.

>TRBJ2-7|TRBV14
ASSRRLETSSYEQY
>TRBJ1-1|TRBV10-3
AHGTSLGATEAF
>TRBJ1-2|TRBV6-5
ASSYAEQGYYGYT
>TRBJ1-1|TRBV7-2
ASSSLGRTEAF
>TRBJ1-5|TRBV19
ASSRLDSDNQPQH
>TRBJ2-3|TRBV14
ASSPFTDTQY
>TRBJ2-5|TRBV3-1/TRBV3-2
ASTLSSGQETQY
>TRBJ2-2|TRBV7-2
ASRRGNANTGELF
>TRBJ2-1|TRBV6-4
ASSDGGGAYNEQF
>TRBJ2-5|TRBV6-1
ASSEGRGWETQY
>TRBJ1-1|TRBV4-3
ASSRATENTEAF
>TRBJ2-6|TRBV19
ASRRGGQVGANVLT
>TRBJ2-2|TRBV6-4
ASRYQGGTGELF
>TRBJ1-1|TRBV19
ASKRVRGGANTEAF
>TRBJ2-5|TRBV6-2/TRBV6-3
ASSSGGAKETQY
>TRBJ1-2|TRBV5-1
ASSPTGGNGYT
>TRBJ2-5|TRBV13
ASSSGHRTDRRETQY
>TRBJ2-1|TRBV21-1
ASSNVGSGGASYNEQF
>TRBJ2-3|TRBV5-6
ASSLAGAGGTSDTQY
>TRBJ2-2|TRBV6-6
ASSPLRAGELF
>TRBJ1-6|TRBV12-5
ASGPGTGISPLH
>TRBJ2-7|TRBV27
ASSSADRVHEQY
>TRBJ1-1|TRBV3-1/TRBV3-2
ASSQNRYDTEAF
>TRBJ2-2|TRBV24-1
ATITGTNTGELF
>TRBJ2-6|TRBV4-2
ASSQSQGSGANVLT
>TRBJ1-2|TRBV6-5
ASSFRTGDDNYGYT
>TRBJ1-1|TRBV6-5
ASRQGVANTEAF
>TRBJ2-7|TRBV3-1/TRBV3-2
ASSLLRLAGADEQY